Sequencing of this T cell receptor (beta chain) was carried out in a study of blood T cell repertoires in COVID-19. Study processing details: The authors estimated nucleated cell counts from reference gene primer amplification. Repertoires were generated with immunoSEQ multiplex PCR, while TCRdb's copy carries only in-frame clones and drops some. Clone size and the V and J calls come from that table; the DNA yielded D and trimming. The sample carries 80,000 or so clones, about 87% recorded once. V was clipped by 7 bases and J by 0 bases; unmatched bases: 5. The CDR3 spans 14 residues. The germline gives CDR1 SGHRS, CDR2 YFSETQ. This clone was seen only once.

This chain uses TRBV5-1 with TRBJ2-3, with 7 bases fitting TRBD2. Sequences were obtained from peripheral blood. The source is a human donor in a cohort sampled during active COVID-19. The CDR3 DNA follows: TGCGCCAGCGGGGAGGGTATTAGCACAGATACGCAGTATTTT. Its protein product is CASGEGISTDTQYF.